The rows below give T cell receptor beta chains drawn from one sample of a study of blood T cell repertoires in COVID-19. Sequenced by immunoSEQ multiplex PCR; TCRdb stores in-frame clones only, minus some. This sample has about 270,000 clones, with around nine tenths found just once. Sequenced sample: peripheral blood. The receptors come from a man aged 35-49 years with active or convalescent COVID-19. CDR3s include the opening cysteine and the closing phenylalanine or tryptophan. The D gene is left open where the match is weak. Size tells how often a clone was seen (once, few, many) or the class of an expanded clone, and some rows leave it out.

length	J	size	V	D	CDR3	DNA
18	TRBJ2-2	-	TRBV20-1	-	CSASPFLFRGANTGELFF	TGCAGTGCTAGTCCCTTTCTTTTCCGCGGCGCGAACACCGGGGAGCTGTTTTTT
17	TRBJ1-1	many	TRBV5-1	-	CASSFGGGGFLNTEAFF	TGCGCCAGCAGCTTTGGGGGCGGTGGGTTTTTGAACACTGAAGCTTTCTTT
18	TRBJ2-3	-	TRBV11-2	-	CASSFPVMAGPGQDTQYF	TGTGCCAGCAGCTTTCCGGTGATGGCAGGTCCGGGACAAGATACGCAGTATTTT
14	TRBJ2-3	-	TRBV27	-	CASSLEQGMNTQYF	TGTGCCAGCAGTTTAGAACAGGGAATGAATACGCAGTATTTT
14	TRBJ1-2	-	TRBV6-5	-	CASSPRQEFYGYTF	TGTGCCAGCAGTCCTCGACAGGAGTTCTATGGCTACACCTTC
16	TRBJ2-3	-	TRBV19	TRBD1	CASTRQVGQLSDTQYF	TGTGCCAGTACCCGACAAGTGGGACAGCTCTCAGATACGCAGTATTTT
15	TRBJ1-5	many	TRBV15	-	CATSRDKGVNQPQHF	TGTGCCACCAGCAGAGATAAAGGGGTGAATCAGCCCCAGCATTTT
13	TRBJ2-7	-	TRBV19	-	CASSSSRVYEQYF	TGTGCCAGTAGCTCGAGCAGGGTATACGAGCAGTACTTC
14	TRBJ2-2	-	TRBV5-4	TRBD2	CASSQGGRTGELFF	TGTGCCAGCAGCCAGGGAGGGAGGACCGGGGAGCTGTTTTTT
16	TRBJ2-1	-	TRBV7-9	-	CASSYPGSGSGDEQFF	TGTGCCAGCAGCTACCCGGGGAGTGGCAGTGGGGATGAGCAGTTCTTC
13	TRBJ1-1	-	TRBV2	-	CASSEEGVAEAFF	TGTGCCAGCAGTGAAGAAGGGGTTGCTGAAGCTTTCTTT
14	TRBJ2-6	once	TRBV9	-	CASSVYSGANVLTF	TGTGCCAGCAGCGTTTACTCTGGGGCCAACGTCCTGACTTTC
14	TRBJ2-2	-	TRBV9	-	CASSPTGLAGELFF	TGTGCCAGCAGCCCGACTGGCCTGGCCGGGGAGCTGTTTTTT
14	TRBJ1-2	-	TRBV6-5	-	CASSYLRVGYGYTF	TGTGCCAGCAGCTACCTCCGGGTTGGCTATGGCTACACCTTC
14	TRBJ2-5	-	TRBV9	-	CASSVGPIGETQYF	TGTGCCAGCAGCGTTGGGCCCATCGGCGAGACCCAGTACTTC
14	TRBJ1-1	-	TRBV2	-	CATYLQGMNTEAFF	TGTGCCACATACCTACAGGGTATGAACACTGAAGCTTTCTTT
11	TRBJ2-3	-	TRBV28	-	CASSSADTQYF	TGTGCCAGCAGCAGTGCAGATACGCAGTATTTT
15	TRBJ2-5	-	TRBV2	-	CASSARSGGIETQYF	TGTGCCAGCAGTGCCAGGAGCGGCGGTATCGAGACCCAGTACTTC
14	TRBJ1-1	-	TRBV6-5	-	CASSPSTWNTEAFF	TGTGCCAGCAGCCCCAGTACCTGGAACACTGAAGCTTTCTTT
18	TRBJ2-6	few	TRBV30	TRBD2	CAWSTAGGSASGANVLTF	TGTGCCTGGAGTACAGCGGGAGGGTCCGCATCTGGGGCCAACGTCCTGACTTTC
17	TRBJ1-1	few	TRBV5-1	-	CASSLAGGRGMNTEAFF	TGCGCCAGCAGCTTGGCCGGAGGGAGAGGGATGAACACTGAAGCTTTCTTT
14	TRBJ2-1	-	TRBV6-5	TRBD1	CASSTGGAYNEQFF	TGTGCCAGCAGCACAGGGGGCGCTTACAATGAGCAGTTCTTC
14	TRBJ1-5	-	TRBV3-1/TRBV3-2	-	CASSQQGSNQPQHF	TGTGCCAGCAGCCAGCAGGGGAGCAATCAGCCCCAGCATTTT
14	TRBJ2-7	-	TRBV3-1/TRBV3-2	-	CASSQGGGTYEQYF	TGTGCCAGCAGCCAAGGGGGAGGCACCTACGAGCAGTACTTC
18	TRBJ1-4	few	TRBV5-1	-	CASSVPVGYGATNEKLFF	TGCGCCAGCAGCGTACCGGTAGGGTACGGGGCAACTAATGAAAAACTGTTTTTT
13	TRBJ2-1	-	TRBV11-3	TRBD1	CASSTNRGNEQFF	TGTGCCAGCAGCACCAACAGGGGAAATGAGCAGTTCTTC
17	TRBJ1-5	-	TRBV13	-	CASTLSRPGYSNQPQHF	TGTGCCAGCACCTTAAGCCGGCCAGGTTATAGCAATCAGCCCCAGCATTTT
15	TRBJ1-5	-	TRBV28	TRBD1	CASSLGQGAGQPQHF	TGTGCCAGCAGTTTAGGACAGGGGGCAGGCCAGCCCCAGCATTTT
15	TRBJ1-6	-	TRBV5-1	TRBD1	CASSLGSGGYSPLHF	TGCGCCAGCAGCTTGGGGTCAGGGGGCTATTCACCCCTCCACTTT
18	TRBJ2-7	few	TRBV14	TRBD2	CASSQVRLAGPRSSEQYF	TGTGCCAGCAGCCAAGTAAGACTAGCGGGGCCACGATCTTCCGAGCAGTACTTC
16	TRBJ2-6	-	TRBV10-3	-	CAVSRDTSSGANVLTF	TGTGCCGTGAGCCGGGACACATCCTCTGGGGCCAACGTCCTGACTTTC
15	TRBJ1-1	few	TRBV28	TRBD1	CASSLRTGGDTEAFF	TGTGCCAGCAGTTTAAGGACAGGGGGGGACACTGAAGCTTTCTTT
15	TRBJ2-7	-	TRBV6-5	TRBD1	CASSYSGTGAWEQYF	TGTGCCAGCAGTTACTCCGGGACAGGGGCTTGGGAGCAGTACTTC
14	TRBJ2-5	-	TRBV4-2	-	CASSQGPGDETQYF	TGTGCCAGCAGCCAAGGCCCTGGAGATGAGACCCAGTACTTC
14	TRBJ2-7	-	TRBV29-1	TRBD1	CSVAGTAISYEQYF	TGCAGCGTTGCTGGGACAGCTATCTCCTACGAGCAGTACTTC
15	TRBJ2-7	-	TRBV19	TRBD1	CASSIDLGQGVEQYF	TGTGCCAGTAGTATAGATCTCGGACAGGGGGTCGAGCAGTACTTC
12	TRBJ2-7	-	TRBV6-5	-	CASRGGGNEQYF	TGTGCCAGCCGAGGAGGGGGCAACGAGCAGTACTTC
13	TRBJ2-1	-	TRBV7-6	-	CASSLTSSHEQFF	TGTGCCAGCAGCCTCACTAGCTCCCATGAGCAGTTCTTC
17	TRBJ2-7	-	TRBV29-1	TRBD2	CSGWTSGSLGDAYEQYF	TGCAGCGGGTGGACTAGCGGGAGCCTAGGGGATGCCTACGAGCAGTACTTC
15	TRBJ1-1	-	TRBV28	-	CASSLWKTGNTEAFF	TGTGCCAGCAGTTTATGGAAGACGGGGAACACTGAAGCTTTCTTT
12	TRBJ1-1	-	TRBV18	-	CASSTGTKEAFF	TGTGCCAGCTCAACCGGGACTAAGGAAGCTTTCTTT
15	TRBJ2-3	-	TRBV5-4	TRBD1	CASSLDATGTYTQYF	TGTGCCAGCAGCTTGGATGCGACAGGGACGTATACGCAGTATTTT
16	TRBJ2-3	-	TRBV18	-	CASSSRLQGHTDTQYF	TGTGCCAGCTCCTCGCGACTTCAGGGACACACAGATACGCAGTATTTT
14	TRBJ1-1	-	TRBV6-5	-	CASSYAGLDTEAFF	TGTGCCAGCAGTTACGCAGGGTTGGACACTGAAGCTTTCTTT
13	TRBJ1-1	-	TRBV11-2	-	CASSSTANTEAFF	TGTGCCAGCAGCTCTACCGCCAACACTGAAGCTTTCTTT
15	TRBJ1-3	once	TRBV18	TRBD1	CASSLGQGGGNTIYF	TGTGCCAGCTCACTCGGACAGGGAGGAGGAAACACCATATATTTT
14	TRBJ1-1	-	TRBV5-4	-	CASSKGQTNTEAFF	TGTGCCAGCAGCAAAGGACAGACGAACACTGAAGCTTTCTTT
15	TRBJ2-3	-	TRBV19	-	CASSTGRGRTDTQYF	TGTGCCAGTAGTACGGGGCGGGGTCGAACGGATACGCAGTATTTT
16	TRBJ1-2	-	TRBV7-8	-	CASSLVNPGHHYGYTF	TGTGCCAGCAGCTTAGTAAATCCGGGACACCACTATGGCTACACCTTC
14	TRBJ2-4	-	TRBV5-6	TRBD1	CASSFGTGGSIQYF	TGTGCCAGCAGCTTCGGGACAGGGGGGAGTATTCAGTACTTC
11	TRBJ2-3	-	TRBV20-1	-	CSARREHAQYF	TGCAGTGCTAGACGGGAACATGCGCAGTATTTT
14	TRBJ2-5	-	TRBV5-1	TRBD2	CASSHREGPETQYF	TGCGCCAGCAGCCACCGGGAGGGGCCGGAGACCCAGTACTTC
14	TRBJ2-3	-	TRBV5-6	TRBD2	CASSLAGAGDTQYF	TGTGCCAGCAGCTTAGCGGGGGCGGGAGATACGCAGTATTTT
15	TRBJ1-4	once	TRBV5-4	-	CASSGDRATNEKLFF	TGTGCCAGCAGCGGCGACAGAGCAACTAATGAAAAACTGTTTTTT
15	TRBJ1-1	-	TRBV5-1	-	CASSRLQGSNTEAFF	TGCGCCAGCAGCCGACTCCAGGGTTCCAACACTGAAGCTTTCTTT
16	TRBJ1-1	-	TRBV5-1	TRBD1	CASSTRDRGGGTEAFF	TGCGCCAGCAGCACCCGGGACAGGGGAGGGGGCACTGAAGCTTTCTTT
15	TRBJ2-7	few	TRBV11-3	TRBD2	CASSLSGRGAYEQYF	TGTGCCAGCAGCTTGAGCGGGAGAGGCGCCTACGAGCAGTACTTC
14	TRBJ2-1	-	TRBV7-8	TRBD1	CASSTGTGNNEQFF	TGTGCCAGCAGCACCGGGACAGGGAACAATGAGCAGTTCTTC
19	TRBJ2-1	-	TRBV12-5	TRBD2	CASGPAPTSGSTSYNEQFF	TGTGCTAGTGGTCCGGCCCCGACTAGCGGGAGTACCTCCTACAATGAGCAGTTCTTC
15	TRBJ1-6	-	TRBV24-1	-	CATSEGGTANSPLHF	TGTGCCACCAGTGAAGGCGGGACGGCTAATTCACCCCTCCACTTT